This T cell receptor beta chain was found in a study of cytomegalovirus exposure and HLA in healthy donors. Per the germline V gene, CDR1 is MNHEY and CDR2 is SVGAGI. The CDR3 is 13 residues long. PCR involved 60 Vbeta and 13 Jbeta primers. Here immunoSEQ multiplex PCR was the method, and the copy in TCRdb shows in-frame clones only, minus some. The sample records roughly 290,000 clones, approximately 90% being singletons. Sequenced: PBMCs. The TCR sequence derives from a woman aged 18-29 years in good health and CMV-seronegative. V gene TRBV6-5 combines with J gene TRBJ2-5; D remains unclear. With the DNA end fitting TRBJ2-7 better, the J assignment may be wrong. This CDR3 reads CASSYSLRHEQYF. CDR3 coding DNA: TGTGCCAGCAGTTACTCGCTTAGACACGAGCAGTACTTC.